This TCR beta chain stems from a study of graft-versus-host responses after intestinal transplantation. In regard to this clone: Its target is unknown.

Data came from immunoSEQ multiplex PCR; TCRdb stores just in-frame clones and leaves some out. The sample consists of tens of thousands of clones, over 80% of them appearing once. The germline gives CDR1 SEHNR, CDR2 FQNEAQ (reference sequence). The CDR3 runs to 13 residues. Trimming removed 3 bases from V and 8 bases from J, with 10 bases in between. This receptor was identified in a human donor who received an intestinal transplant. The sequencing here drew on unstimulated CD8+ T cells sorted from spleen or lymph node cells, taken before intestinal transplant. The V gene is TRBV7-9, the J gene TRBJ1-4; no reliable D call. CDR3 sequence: CASSLWDSEKLFF. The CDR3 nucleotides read TGTGCCAGCAGCTTGTGGGATAGCGAAAAACTGTTTTTT.